This TCR beta chain originates from a study of shared clonotypes between healthy human individuals. Across the whole study: Aged 18 to 49, the donors were a couple of women and a few men.

Comment on this clone: Its antigen is not known.

It was CD45RO-negative cells, positively selected for CCR7, that made up naive CD8 cells, with terminally differentiated effector memory CD45RA+ cells excluded. The donor population consisted of healthy HIV-negative adults with no recent acute infections or vaccinations. Study observations and caveats: Clonotypes shared by all four sorted-subset donors had higher generation probabilities than non-shared clonotypes.

Original methodology: As immunoSEQ supplied junction-only sequences (without quality scores), filtering differed. Libraries were prepared by immunoSEQ multiplex PCR; TCRdb keeps only in-frame clonotypes and omits some of them. V, J and clone size derive from that table, while D and trimming were established from the DNA sequence. Among about 750,000 clones, approximately 92% were seen once, and the ten largest hold more than 20%. Trimming shortened V by 0 bases and J by 5 bases, and 20 bases separated the two germline ends. The germline CDR1 and CDR2 sequences are LGHNA and YSLEER. The CDR3 covers 18 residues.

The source of this sequence is a man aged 25 to 40 in good health. The chain employs TRBV4-3 and TRBJ2-4, with D perhaps assigned TRBD1 or TRBD2 (5 bases each). Sequenced input: naive CD8+ T cells sorted from blood. The CDR3 spells CASSQDPAGTEGENIQYF. CDR3 nucleotide sequence: TGCGCCAGCAGCCAAGATCCTGCCGGGACCGAAGGGGAAAACATTCAGTACTTC.